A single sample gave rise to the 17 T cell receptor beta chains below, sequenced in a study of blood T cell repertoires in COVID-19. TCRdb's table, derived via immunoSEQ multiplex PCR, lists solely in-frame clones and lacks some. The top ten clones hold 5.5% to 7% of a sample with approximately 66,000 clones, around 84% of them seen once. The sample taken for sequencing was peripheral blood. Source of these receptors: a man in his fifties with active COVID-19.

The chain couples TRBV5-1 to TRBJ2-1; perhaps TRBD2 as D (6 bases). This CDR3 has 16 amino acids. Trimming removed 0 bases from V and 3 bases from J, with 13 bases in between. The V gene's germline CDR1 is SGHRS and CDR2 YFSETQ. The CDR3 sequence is CASSLVAGRLYNEQFF. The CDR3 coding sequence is TGCGCCAGCAGCTTGGTCGCGGGACGCCTCTACAATGAGCAGTTCTTC.

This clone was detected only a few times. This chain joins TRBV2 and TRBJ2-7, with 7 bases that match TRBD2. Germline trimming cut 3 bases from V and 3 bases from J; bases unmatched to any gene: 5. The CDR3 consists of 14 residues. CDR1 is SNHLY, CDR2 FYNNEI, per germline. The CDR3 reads CASSDASGVYEQYF. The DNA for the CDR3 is TGTGCCAGCAGTGACGCTAGCGGAGTCTACGAGCAGTACTTC. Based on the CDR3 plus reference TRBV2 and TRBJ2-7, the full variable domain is EPEVTQTPSHQVTQMGQEVILRCVPISNHLYFYWYRQILGQKVEFLVSFYNNEISEKSEIFDDQFSVERPDGSNFTLKIRSTKLEDSAMYFCASSDASGVYEQYFGPGTRLTVT.

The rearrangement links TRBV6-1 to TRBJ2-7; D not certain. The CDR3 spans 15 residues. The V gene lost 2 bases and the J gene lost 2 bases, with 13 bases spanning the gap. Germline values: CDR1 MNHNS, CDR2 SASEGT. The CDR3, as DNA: TGTGCCAGCAGTGAATTCGGCGGCCCAACCTACGAGCAGTACGTC. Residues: CASSEFGGPTYEQYV.

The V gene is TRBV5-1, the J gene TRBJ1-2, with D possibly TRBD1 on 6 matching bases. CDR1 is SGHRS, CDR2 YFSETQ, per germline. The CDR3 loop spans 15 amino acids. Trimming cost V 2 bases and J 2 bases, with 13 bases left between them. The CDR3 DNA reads TGCGCCAGCAGCTTTTCCGGGACATACAACTATGGCTACACCTTC. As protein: CASSFSGTYNYGYTF.

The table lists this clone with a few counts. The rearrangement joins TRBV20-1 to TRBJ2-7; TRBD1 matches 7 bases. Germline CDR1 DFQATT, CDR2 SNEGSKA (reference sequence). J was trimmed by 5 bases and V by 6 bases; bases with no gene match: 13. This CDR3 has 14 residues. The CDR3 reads CSASYRQGNDEQYF. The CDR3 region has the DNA TGCAGTGCAAGTTACCGACAGGGAAACGACGAGCAGTACTTC.

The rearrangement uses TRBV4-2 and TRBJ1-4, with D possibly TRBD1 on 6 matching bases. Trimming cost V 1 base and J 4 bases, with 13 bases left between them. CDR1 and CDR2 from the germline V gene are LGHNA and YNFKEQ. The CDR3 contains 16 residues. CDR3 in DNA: TGTGCCAGCAGCCAAGGGTCGACAGGCTATAATGAAAAACTGTTTTTT. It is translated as CASSQGSTGYNEKLFF.

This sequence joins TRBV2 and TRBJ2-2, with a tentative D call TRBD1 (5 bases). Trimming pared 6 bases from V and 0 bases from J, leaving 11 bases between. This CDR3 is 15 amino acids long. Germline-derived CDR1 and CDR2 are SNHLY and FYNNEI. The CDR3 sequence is CASRKDNPNTGELFF. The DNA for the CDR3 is TGTGCCAGCAGGAAGGACAACCCGAACACCGGGGAGCTGTTTTTT.

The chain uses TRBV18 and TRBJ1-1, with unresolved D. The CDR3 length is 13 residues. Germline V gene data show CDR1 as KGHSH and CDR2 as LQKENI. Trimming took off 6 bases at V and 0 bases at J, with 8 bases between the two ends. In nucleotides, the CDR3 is TGTGCCAGCTCGACCGGGATGAACACTGAAGCTTTCTTT. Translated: CASSTGMNTEAFF.

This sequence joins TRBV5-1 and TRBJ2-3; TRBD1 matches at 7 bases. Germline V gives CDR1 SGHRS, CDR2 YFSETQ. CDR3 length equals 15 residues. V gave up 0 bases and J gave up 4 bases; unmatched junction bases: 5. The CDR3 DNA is TGCGCCAGCAGCTTGGGGGGACAGATTGCAGATACGCAGTATTTT. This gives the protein CASSLGGQIADTQYF.

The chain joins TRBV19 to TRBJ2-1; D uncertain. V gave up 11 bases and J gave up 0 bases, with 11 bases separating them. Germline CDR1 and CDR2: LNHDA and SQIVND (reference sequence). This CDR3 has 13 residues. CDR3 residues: CAVASSSYNEQFF. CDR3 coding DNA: TGTGCCGTAGCCTCGAGCTCCTACAATGAGCAGTTCTTC. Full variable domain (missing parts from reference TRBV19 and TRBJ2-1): DGGITQSPKYLFRKEGQNVTLSCEQNLNHDAMYWYRQDPGQGLRLIYYSQIVNDFQKGDIAEGYSVSREKKESFPLTVTSAQKNPTAFYLCAVASSSYNEQFFGPGTRLTVL.

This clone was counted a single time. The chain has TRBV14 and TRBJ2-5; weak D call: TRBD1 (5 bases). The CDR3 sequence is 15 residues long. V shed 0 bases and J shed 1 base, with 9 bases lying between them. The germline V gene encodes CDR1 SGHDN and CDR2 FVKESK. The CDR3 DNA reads TGTGCCAGCAGCCAAGATGTGACAGTCCAAGAGACCCAGTACTTC. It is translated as CASSQDVTVQETQYF. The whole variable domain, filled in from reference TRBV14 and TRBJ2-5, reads EAGVTQFPSHSVIEKGQTVTLRCDPISGHDNLYWYRRVMGKEIKFLLHFVKESKQDESGMPNNRFLAERTGGTYSTLKVQPAELEDSGVYFCASSQDVTVQETQYFGPGTRLLVL.

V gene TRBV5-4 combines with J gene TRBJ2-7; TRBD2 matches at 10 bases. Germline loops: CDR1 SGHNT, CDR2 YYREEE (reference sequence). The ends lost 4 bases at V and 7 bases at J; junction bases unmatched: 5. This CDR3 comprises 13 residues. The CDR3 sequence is CASSPAGGHEQYF. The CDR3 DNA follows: TGTGCCAGCAGCCCAGCGGGGGGGCATGAGCAGTACTTC.

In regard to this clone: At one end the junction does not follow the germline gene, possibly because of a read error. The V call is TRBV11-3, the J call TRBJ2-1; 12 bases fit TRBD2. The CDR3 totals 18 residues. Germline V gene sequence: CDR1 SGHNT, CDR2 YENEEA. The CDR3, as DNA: TGTGCCAGCAGCTTAGGTGGTGATCTAGCGGGAGGGCGTCGTGAGGAGTTCTTC. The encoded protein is CASSLGGDLAGGRREEFF.

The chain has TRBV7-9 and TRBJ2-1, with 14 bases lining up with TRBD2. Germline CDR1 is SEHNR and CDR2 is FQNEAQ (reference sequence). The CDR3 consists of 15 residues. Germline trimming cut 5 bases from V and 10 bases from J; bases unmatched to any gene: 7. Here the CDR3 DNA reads TGTGCCAGCAGCGCGGGACTAGCGGGAGTAGGGGAGCAGTTCTTC. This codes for CASSAGLAGVGEQFF.

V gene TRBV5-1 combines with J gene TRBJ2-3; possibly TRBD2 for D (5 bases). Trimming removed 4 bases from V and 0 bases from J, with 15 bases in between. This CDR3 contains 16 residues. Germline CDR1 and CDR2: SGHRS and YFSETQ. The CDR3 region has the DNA TGCGCCAGCAGCACCATTGGGAGTCCTAGCACAGATACGCAGTATTTT. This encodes CASSTIGSPSTDTQYF.

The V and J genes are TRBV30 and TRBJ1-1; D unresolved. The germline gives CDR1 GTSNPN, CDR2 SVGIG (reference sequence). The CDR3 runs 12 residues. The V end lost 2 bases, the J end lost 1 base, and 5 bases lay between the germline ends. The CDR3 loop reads CAWSFSNTEAFF. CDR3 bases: TGTGCCTGGAGTTTCTCGAACACTGAAGCTTTCTTT.

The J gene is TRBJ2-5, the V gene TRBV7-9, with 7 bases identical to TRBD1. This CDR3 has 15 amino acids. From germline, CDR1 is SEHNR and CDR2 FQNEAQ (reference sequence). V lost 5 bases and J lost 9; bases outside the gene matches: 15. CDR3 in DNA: TGTGCCAGCAGCAGGCTGGGACAGCATCTTAATGCCCAGTACTTC. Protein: CASSRLGQHLNAQYF.